This T cell receptor (beta chain) derives from a study of T-cell memory formation after mild COVID-19. This clonotype is judged medium-sized. Its specificity is not known. The germline gives CDR1 LNHDA, CDR2 SQIVND (reference sequence). There are 13 residues in the CDR3. The V gene lost 3 bases and the J gene lost 2 bases, with 7 bases spanning the gap. Constant-segment primers and 5'RACE yielded cDNA libraries for TCR alpha and TCR beta, each carrying sample barcodes and UMIs. MiXCR was run by TCRdb on the 5' RACE reads, yielding one entry per CDR3 protein. Altogether around 4,600 distinct CDR3 sequences are present, about 17% being singletons, with the ten largest covering about 2%. Study-level points and caveats: Balance between CD4 and CD8 was seen in clones contracting day 15 to 85, and a CD4+ lean was seen in later expanders. Researchers found some responding clones in pre-infection memory, a sign that cross-reactive memory joined.

This receptor was obtained from an adult who had mild COVID-19 (a few samples of this study predate the infection). Cell type and time point are not known. Sequencing used PBMCs or a T cell subset sorted from them (not recorded which). This chain links TRBV19 with TRBJ1-2, with a weak D call TRBD1 (5 bases). CDR3 loop: CASSIGANYGYTF. The CDR3 region has the DNA TGTGCCAGTAGTATTGGGGCAAACTATGGCTACACCTTC.